The T cell receptor (beta chain) described here comes from a study of T cells in Graves' hyperthyroidism and ophthalmopathy. General study points: Within blood appeared most thyroid clonotypes that had expanded above 0.001. Ophthalmopathy and stable hyperthyroidism were told apart by a 13 V-J model.

Source material for PBMCs was over 8 ml fresh peripheral blood. This clonotype was detected only a few times. The antigen remains unidentified. RNA transcripts were the template for amplifying TCR beta CDR3 regions. During a first-round RT-PCR of the TCR CDR3, the HTBI primer set was used. Each CDR3 protein is one row after TCRdb ran MiXCR on the multiplex PCR reads. The sample includes about 410,000 distinct CDR3 sequences, roughly 14% seen only once; the top ten take less than 15%. The junction had 5 bases not matched to a gene; V was cut back by 1 base and J by 5 bases. The CDR3 consists of 16 residues. Germline V gives CDR1 SGHDN, CDR2 FVKESK.

The rearrangement links TRBV14 to TRBJ2-2; 9 positions match TRBD1. The clonotype comes from a man younger than 35 with Graves' ophthalmopathy. The sequenced sample was blood. For the CDR3, the DNA is TGTGCCAGCAGCCAAGTCGCAGGGACAGGGACCGGGGAGCTGTTTTTT. Encoded protein: CASSQVAGTGTGELFF.